One sample yielded the 7 T cell receptor beta chains listed below, sequenced in a study of glioma-infiltrating T cells. Amplification of TCR alpha and beta CDR3 regions from RNA used iRepertoire nested multiplex PCR. TCRdb called the multiplex PCR reads again in MiXCR, with one record for every CDR3 protein. The data contain about 190,000 distinct CDR3 sequences, more than 30% of them singletons. Sequenced input: glioma tissue, nonneoplastic brain tissue, or PBMCs (not recorded which). These receptors were taken from a human donor with low-grade glioma or glioblastoma, undergoing nonglioma brain surgery, or in good health (not recorded which).

Regarding this clonotype: A clone one base away is much larger, so this may be a read error. V is TRBV20-1 and J is TRBJ2-6; a possible D gene is TRBD2 (6 bases). The CDR3 has 16 residues. The germline V gene encodes CDR1 DFQATT and CDR2 SNEGSKA (reference sequence). The CDR3 nucleotides are TGCAGTGCTAGAGATGGGGGGTCGGCTGGGGCCAACGTCGTGACTTTC. The encoded protein is CSARDGGSAGANVVTF.

DNA for the CDR3: TGCAGTGCTCCGACTAGCGGGGGCTCCTACGAGCAGTACTTC. This translates into CSAPTSGGSYEQYF. The chain joins TRBV20-1 to TRBJ2-7, with TRBD2 identical over 12 bases. Germline V gene lookup returns CDR1 DFQATT and CDR2 SNEGSKA (reference sequence). V lost 5 bases, J lost 0 bases, and 2 bases stayed unmatched. This CDR3 region has 14 residues.

The sample holds one count of this clonotype. A much larger clone lies one base from this, so it may be a read error. The genes are TRBV11-2 and TRBJ1-6, with no clear D. The germline V and J ends were trimmed by 7 bases and 13 bases, with 23 bases remaining between them. CDR3 length equals 15 residues. Germline loops: CDR1 SGHAT, CDR2 FQNNGV. CDR3 amino acids: CASNSNARPVTPLHF. The CDR3 nucleotides read TGTGCCAGCAACTCAAACGCGAGGCCAGTAACCCCCCTCCACTTT.

This clonotype occurred many times. The V and J genes are TRBV27 and TRBJ2-3; 9 nucleotides agree with TRBD2. The V and J ends lost 6 bases and 3 bases, in that order; junction bases with no gene match: 4. The CDR3 extends over 14 amino acids. CDR1 and CDR2 (germline): MNHEY, SMNVEV (reference sequence). The CDR3 sequence is CASRVAGATDTQYF. CDR3 in DNA: TGTGCCAGCAGGGTAGCGGGAGCGACAGATACGCAGTATTTT.

Of note for this clonotype: This clone may be a read error of a much larger clone one base away. The chain combines TRBV11-1 with TRBJ2-1; D might be TRBD2 (5 bases). Trimming left V 0 bases short and J 0 bases short, with 15 bases between. The CDR3 has 18 residues. Germline V gene sequence: CDR1 SGHAT, CDR2 FQDESV (reference sequence). The CDR3 here is CASSLARLAQLSYNEQFF. The DNA of the CDR3 is TGTGCCAGCAGCTTAGCGCGCCTAGCTCAACTCTCCTACAATGAGCAGTTCTTC.

In regard to this clonotype: A clone one base away is much larger, so this may be a read error. In nucleotides, the CDR3 is TGTGCCAGCACCCTTGAGGGGAGTCGGTTCAATGAGCAGTTCTTC. Protein product: CASTLEGSRFNEQFF. The V call is TRBV27, the J call TRBJ2-1; D assignment may be TRBD1 or TRBD2 (5 bases each). Trimming took 7 bases from V and 6 from J, leaving 19 bases between them. The CDR3 loop spans 15 amino acids. CDR1 and CDR2 (germline): MNHEY, SMNVEV (reference sequence).

This clonotype was observed at least ten times. The J gene is TRBJ1-2, the V gene TRBV27, with D perhaps TRBD1 (6 bases). Germline CDR1 MNHEY, CDR2 SMNVEV (reference sequence). This CDR3 spans 12 amino acids. Trimming took off 6 bases at V and 3 bases at J, with 8 bases between the two ends. In nucleotides, the CDR3 is TGTGCCAGCAGACAGGGACACTATGGCTACACCTTC. Translated: CASRQGHYGYTF.